The rows below give T cell receptor beta chains drawn from one sample of a study of T cell repertoires in cytomegalovirus infection. TCRdb re-called the reads through MiXCR, storing one row per CDR3 protein. The sample holds 150,000 or so distinct CDR3 sequences, 5.5% to 7% seen once. The sample comprised PBMCs. The receptor set was obtained from a human donor in good health (CMV status not recorded). Some clones in this sample may be carry-over from other donors' samples. The CDR3 runs from the conserved cysteine through the conserved F or W. D genes are given only for firm matches. Expanded clones are given a class, and other clones once, few, many or no size at all.

j_call cdr3_length clone_size v_call d_call cdr3_aa cdr3_nt
TRBJ2-5 15 many TRBV7-3 . CASSSSGAVGETQYF TGTGCCAGCAGCTCCTCAGGGGCGGTAGGAGAGACCCAGTACTTC
TRBJ2-5 14 many TRBV7-2 TRBD1 CASSPGQGAQTQYF TGTGCCAGCAGCCCGGGACAGGGGGCGCAGACCCAGTACTTC
TRBJ1-5 16 many TRBV6-6 . CASSYFRGGFDQPQHF TGTGCCAGCAGTTACTTCAGGGGAGGGTTCGATCAGCCCCAGCATTTT
TRBJ1-4 15 many TRBV18 . CASSPNVREGEKLFF TGTGCCAGCTCACCAAATGTCCGAGAAGGCGAAAAACTGTTTTTT
TRBJ1-1 14 many TRBV4-1 . CASSQPRGGTEAFF TGCGCCAGCAGCCAGCCCCGGGGGGGCACTGAAGCTTTCTTT
TRBJ1-1 13 many TRBV19 TRBD1 CASSRRDRAEAFF TGTGCCAGTAGTAGGCGGGACAGGGCTGAAGCTTTCTTT
TRBJ1-4 14 few TRBV20-1 . CSARAHAPDEKLFF TGCAGTGCTAGAGCCCACGCTCCTGATGAAAAACTGTTTTTT
TRBJ1-5 13 many TRBV20-1 TRBD1 CSATQGAVQPQHF TGCAGTGCCACACAGGGGGCAGTTCAGCCCCAGCATTTT
TRBJ2-7 14 many TRBV20-1 . CSASAVSPSYEQYF TGCAGTGCTAGTGCGGTCAGCCCCTCCTACGAGCAGTACTTC
TRBJ1-1 15 many TRBV7-8 . CASSPRGVTGTEAFF TGTGCCAGCAGCCCGCGTGGGGTGACTGGCACTGAAGCTTTCTTT
TRBJ2-3 15 many TRBV7-2 TRBD2 CASSTPGLAADTQYF TGTGCCAGCAGCACCCCCGGACTAGCGGCGGATACGCAGTATTTT
TRBJ1-5 14 many TRBV7-2 TRBD1 CASSIGQGTRPQHF TGTGCCAGCAGCATTGGACAGGGCACTCGGCCCCAGCATTTT
TRBJ2-3 11 . TRBV20-1 . CSATGTDTQYF TGCAGTGCTACGGGCACAGATACGCAGTATTTT
TRBJ2-3 17 many TRBV7-2 TRBD2 CASSFQRLAGGTDTQYF TGTGCCAGCAGCTTTCAGCGACTAGCGGGGGGCACAGATACGCAGTATTTT
TRBJ2-1 16 few TRBV11-2 TRBD1 CASSLFGTGGNNEQFF TGTGCCAGCAGCCTCTTCGGGACAGGGGGGAACAATGAGCAGTTCTTC
TRBJ2-1 15 . TRBV4-2 TRBD2 CASSHSGGALNEQFF TGTGCCAGCAGCCATAGCGGGGGGGCCCTCAATGAGCAGTTCTTC